These T cell receptor beta chains were read from a single sample in a study of blood T cell repertoires in COVID-19. Profiled with immunoSEQ multiplex PCR; TCRdb holds only in-frame clones, not every one. The sample contains hundreds of thousands of clones, nearly 90% of which appear only once. The sample comprised peripheral blood. Every receptor here comes from a woman younger than 30 who had recovered from COVID-19. Both conserved end residues are part of each CDR3. The D gene is left open where the match is weak.

j_call d_call v_call cdr3_nt cdr3_aa
TRBJ1-3 . TRBV11-2 TGTGCCAGCAGCTTAGGATGGGGGGTCGGAAACACCATATATTTT CASSLGWGVGNTIYF
TRBJ1-2 TRBD1 TRBV7-2 TGTGCCAGCAGCTTATATGAGGGGGCGGGCTATGGCTACACCTTC CASSLYEGAGYGYTF
TRBJ1-3 . TRBV5-1 TGCGCCAGCAGTCTCACAGGACCTGGAAACACCATATATTTT CASSLTGPGNTIYF
TRBJ1-1 TRBD1 TRBV11-2 TGTGCCAGCAGCTTCGAGATCCGGGACAGAGCTTTCTTT CASSFEIRDRAFF
TRBJ2-2 . TRBV7-9 TGTGCCAGCAGCTTATTGCTAGAGACTCCGGACGGGGAGCTGTTTTTT CASSLLLETPDGELFF
TRBJ1-2 TRBD1 TRBV25-1 TGTGCCAGCAGTGAATTCGGACAGGGGGAGAACTATGGCTACACCTTC CASSEFGQGENYGYTF
TRBJ2-7 TRBD1 TRBV5-6 TGTGCCAGCAGCTTCGGACAGGGGACCTACGAGCAGTACTTC CASSFGQGTYEQYF
TRBJ1-1 . TRBV14 TGTGCCAGCAGCCAAGAGGGGCGAGGAACTGAAGCTTTCTTT CASSQEGRGTEAFF
TRBJ1-3 . TRBV18 TGTGCCAGCTCACCAGAAGCCCGAATCTTCCGAAACACCATATATTTT CASSPEARIFRNTIYF
TRBJ2-2 . TRBV5-4 TGTGCCAGCAGCTTTTTAGGGAGCGAAACCGGGGAGCTGTTTTTT CASSFLGSETGELFF
TRBJ2-7 . TRBV5-1 TGCGCCAGCAGCTTGTCCGGCAGGCAATCCTACGAGCAGTACTTC CASSLSGRQSYEQYF
TRBJ2-7 . TRBV2 TGTGCCAGCAGTGAATTAGAGGCAGGGAATAACGAGCAGTACTTC CASSELEAGNNEQYF
TRBJ2-1 . TRBV20-1 TGCAGTGCTAGTGACAGAGGCTCCTACAATGAGCAGTTCTTC CSASDRGSYNEQFF
TRBJ1-1 TRBD1 TRBV14 TGTGCCAGCAGCCAATGGGACAGGGGGACTGAAGCTTTCTTT CASSQWDRGTEAFF